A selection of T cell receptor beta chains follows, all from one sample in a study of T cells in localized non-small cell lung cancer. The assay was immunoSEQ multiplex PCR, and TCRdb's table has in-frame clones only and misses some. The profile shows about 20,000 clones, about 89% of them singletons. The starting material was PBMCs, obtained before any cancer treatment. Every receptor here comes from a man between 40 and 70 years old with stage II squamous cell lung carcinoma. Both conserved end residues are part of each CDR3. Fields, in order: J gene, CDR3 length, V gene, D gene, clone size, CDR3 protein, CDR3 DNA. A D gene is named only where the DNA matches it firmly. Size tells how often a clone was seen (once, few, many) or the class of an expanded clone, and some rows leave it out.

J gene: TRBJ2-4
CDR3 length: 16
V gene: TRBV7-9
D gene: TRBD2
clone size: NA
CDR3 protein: CASSLVAGVAKNIQYF
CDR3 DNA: TGTGCCAGCAGCTTAGTAGCGGGAGTTGCCAAAAACATTCAGTACTTC

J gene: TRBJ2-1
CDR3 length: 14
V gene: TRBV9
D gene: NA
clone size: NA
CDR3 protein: CASSVGDAGHEQFF
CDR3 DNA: TGTGCCAGCAGCGTAGGCGATGCGGGCCATGAGCAGTTCTTC

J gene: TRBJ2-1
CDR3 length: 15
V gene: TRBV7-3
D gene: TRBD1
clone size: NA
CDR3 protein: CASSSGTGSYNEQFF
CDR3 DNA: TGTGCCAGCAGCTCCGGGACAGGGTCATACAATGAGCAGTTCTTC

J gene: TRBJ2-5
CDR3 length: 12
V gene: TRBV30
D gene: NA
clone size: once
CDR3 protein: CAWSVDQETQYF
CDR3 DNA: TGTGCCTGGAGTGTAGACCAAGAGACCCAGTACTTC

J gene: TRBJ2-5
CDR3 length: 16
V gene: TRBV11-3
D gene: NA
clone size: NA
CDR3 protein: CASSTSGAGTQETQYF
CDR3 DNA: TGTGCCAGCAGCACCAGCGGGGCAGGGACACAAGAGACCCAGTACTTC

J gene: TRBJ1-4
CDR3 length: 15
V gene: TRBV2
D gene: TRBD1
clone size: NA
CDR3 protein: CASMILTGGYEKLFF
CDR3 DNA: TGTGCCAGCATGATCCTTACAGGGGGCTACGAAAAACTGTTTTTT

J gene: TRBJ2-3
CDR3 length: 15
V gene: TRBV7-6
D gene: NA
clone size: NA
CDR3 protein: CASSFGFTSTDTQYF
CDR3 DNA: TGTGCCAGCAGCTTCGGTTTTACTAGCACAGATACGCAGTATTTT

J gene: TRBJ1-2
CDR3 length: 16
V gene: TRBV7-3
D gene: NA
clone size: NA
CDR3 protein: CASSLASTGVNYGYTF
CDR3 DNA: TGTGCCAGCAGCTTAGCATCGACAGGAGTTAACTATGGCTACACCTTC

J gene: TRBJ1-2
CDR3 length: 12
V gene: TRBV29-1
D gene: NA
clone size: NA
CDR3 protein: CSVGRGSYGYTF
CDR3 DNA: TGCAGCGTCGGTAGGGGATCCTATGGCTACACCTTC

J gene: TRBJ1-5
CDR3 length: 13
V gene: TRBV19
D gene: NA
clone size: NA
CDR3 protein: CASHLGRNQPQHF
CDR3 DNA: TGTGCCAGCCATTTGGGTCGCAATCAGCCCCAGCATTTT

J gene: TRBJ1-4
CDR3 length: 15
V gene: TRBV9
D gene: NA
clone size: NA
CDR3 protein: CASSVASQGIEKLFF
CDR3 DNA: TGTGCCAGCAGCGTAGCTAGTCAGGGAATTGAAAAACTGTTTTTT

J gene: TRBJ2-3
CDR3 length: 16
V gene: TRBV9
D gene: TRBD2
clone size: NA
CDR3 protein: CASSVVGGGATDTQYF
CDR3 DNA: TGTGCCAGCAGCGTAGTGGGCGGGGGGGCCACAGATACGCAGTATTTT

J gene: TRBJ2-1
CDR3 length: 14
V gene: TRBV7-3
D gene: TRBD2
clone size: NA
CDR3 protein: CASSLSGRNNEQFF
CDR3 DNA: TGTGCCAGCAGCTTAAGCGGGAGAAATAATGAGCAGTTCTTC

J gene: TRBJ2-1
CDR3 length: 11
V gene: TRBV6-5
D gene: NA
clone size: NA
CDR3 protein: CASSFGQEQFF
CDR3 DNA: TGTGCCAGCAGTTTTGGACAAGAGCAGTTCTTC

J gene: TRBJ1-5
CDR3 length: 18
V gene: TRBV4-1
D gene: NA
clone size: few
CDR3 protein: CASSQDGKWGAQNQPQHF
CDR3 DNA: TGCGCCAGCAGCCAAGACGGGAAGTGGGGGGCGCAGAATCAGCCCCAGCATTTT

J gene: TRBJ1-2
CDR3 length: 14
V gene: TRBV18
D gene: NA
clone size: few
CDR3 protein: CASLEDSARRGYTF
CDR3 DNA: TGTGCCAGCTTAGAGGACAGCGCCCGCCGTGGGTACACCTTC

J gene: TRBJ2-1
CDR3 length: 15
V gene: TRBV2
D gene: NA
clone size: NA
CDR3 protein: CASSEEAPGGDEQFF
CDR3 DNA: TGTGCCAGCAGTGAAGAGGCCCCGGGGGGCGATGAGCAGTTCTTC

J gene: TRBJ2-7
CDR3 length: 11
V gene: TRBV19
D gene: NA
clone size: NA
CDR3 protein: CASSRGVEQYF
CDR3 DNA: TGTGCCAGTAGTAGAGGAGTCGAGCAGTACTTC

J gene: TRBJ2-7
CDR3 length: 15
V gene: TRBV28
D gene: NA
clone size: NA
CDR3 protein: CASSLQSVISYEQYF
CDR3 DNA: TGTGCCAGCAGTTTGCAGTCGGTCATCTCCTACGAGCAGTACTTC

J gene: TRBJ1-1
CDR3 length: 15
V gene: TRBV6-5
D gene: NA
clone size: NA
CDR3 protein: CASSYSATRDTEAFF
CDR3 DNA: TGTGCCAGCAGTTACTCTGCCACCCGGGACACTGAAGCTTTCTTT

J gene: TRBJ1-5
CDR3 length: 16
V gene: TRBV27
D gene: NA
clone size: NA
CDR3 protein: CASSLHGGGEYQPQHF
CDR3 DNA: TGTGCCAGCAGTTTACACGGGGGCGGAGAATATCAGCCCCAGCATTTT

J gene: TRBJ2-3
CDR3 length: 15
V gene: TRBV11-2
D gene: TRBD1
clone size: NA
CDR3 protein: CASSPDRGNTDTQYF
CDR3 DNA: TGTGCCAGCAGCCCGGACAGGGGGAACACAGATACGCAGTATTTT

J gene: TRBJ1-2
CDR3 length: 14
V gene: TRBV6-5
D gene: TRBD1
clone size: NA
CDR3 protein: CASSRPDRFDGYTF
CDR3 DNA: TGTGCCAGCAGTAGACCGGACAGGTTCGACGGCTACACCTTC

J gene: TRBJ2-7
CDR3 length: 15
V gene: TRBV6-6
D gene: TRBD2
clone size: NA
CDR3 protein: CASTRTSGKPYEQYF
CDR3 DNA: TGTGCCAGCACTCGGACTAGCGGGAAACCCTACGAGCAGTACTTC

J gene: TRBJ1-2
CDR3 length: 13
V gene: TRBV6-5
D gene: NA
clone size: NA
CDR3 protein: CASSTLEHYGYTF
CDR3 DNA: TGTGCCAGCAGTACCCTTGAACACTATGGCTACACCTTC

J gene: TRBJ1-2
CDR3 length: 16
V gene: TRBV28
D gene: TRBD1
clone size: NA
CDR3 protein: CASTIRTGGRFGGYTF
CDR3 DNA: TGTGCCAGCACCATCCGGACAGGGGGGAGGTTCGGTGGCTACACCTTC

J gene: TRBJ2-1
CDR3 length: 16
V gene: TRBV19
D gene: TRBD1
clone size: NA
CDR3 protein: CATDGGQGGSYNEQFF
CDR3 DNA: TGTGCCACGGACGGCGGACAGGGGGGATCATACAATGAGCAGTTCTTC

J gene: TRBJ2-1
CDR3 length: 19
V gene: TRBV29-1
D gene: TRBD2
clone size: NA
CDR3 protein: CSVEDWTSVSFGSYNGQFF
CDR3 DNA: TGCAGCGTTGAAGACTGGACTAGCGTAAGCTTCGGGTCCTACAATGGGCAGTTCTTC

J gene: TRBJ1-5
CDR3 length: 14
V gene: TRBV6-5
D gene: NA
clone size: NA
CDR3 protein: CASRAGGESQPQHF
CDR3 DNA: TGTGCCAGCAGGGCCGGAGGGGAAAGTCAGCCCCAGCATTTT

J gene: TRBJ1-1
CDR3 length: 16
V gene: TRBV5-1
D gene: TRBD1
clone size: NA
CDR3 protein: CASSLEGPAGGTEAFF
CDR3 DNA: TGCGCCAGCAGCTTGGAAGGCCCAGCAGGGGGCACTGAAGCTTTCTTT

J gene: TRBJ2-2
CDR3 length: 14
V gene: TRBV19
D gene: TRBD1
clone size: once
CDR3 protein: CASGTGSNTGELFF
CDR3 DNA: TGTGCCAGTGGGACAGGGTCGAACACCGGGGAGCTGTTTTTT

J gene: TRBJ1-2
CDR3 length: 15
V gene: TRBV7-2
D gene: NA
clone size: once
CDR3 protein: CASSSTGRGFYGYTF
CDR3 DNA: TGTGCCAGCAGCTCAACAGGGCGGGGATTCTATGGCTACACCTTC

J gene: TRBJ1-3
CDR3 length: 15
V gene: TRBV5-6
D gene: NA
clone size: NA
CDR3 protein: CASSSRPFSGNTIYF
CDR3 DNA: TGTGCCAGCAGCTCTCGTCCTTTCTCTGGAAACACCATATATTTT

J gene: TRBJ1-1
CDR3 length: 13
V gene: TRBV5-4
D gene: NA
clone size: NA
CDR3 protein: CASSLGGDTEAFF
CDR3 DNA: TGTGCCAGCAGCTTGGGGGGCGATACTGAAGCTTTCTTT

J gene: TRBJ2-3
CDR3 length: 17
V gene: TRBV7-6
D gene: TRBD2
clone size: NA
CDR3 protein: CASSPRASGSWPDTQYF
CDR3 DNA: TGTGCCAGCAGCCCCAGGGCTAGCGGGAGTTGGCCAGATACGCAGTATTTT

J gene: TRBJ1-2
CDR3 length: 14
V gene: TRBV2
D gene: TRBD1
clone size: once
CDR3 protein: CASSEVGGGQGYTF
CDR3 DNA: TGTGCCAGCAGTGAAGTGGGAGGGGGCCAAGGCTACACCTTC

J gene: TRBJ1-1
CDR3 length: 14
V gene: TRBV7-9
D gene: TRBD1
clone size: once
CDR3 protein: CASSRTGSGTEAFF
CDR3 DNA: TGTGCCAGCAGCCGGACAGGGTCTGGCACTGAAGCTTTCTTT

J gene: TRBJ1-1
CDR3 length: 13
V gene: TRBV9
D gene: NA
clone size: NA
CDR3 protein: CASRDDISTEAFF
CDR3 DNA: TGTGCCAGCAGAGACGACATTAGCACTGAAGCTTTCTTT

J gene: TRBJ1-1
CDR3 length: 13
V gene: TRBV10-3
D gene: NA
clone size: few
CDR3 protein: CAISESLRTEAFF
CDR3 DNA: TGTGCCATCAGTGAGTCGCTGAGGACTGAAGCTTTCTTT

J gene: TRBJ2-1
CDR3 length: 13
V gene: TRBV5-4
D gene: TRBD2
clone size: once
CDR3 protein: CASGLAGGNEQFF
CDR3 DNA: TGTGCCAGCGGCCTAGCGGGGGGGAATGAGCAGTTCTTC

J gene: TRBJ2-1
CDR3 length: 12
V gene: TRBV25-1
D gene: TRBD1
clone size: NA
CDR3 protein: CASSAQGNEQFF
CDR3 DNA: TGTGCCAGCAGTGCACAGGGGAATGAGCAGTTCTTC

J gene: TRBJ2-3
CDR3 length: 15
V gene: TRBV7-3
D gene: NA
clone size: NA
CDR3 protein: CASSPTPSATDTQYF
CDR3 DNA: TGTGCCAGCAGCCCCACTCCCAGCGCCACAGATACGCAGTATTTT

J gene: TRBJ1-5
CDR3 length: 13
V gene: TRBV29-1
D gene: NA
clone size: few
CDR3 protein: CSVEEGRGQPQHF
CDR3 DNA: TGCAGCGTTGAGGAGGGCAGGGGTCAGCCCCAGCATTTT

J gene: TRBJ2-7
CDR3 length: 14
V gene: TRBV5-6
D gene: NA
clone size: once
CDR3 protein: CASSLEGWVNEQYF
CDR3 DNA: TGTGCCAGCAGCTTGGAAGGTTGGGTAAACGAGCAGTACTTC

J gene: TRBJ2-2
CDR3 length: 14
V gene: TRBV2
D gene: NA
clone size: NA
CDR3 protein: CASSGRITTGELFF
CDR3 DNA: TGTGCCAGCTCAGGGAGGATAACAACCGGGGAGCTGTTTTTT

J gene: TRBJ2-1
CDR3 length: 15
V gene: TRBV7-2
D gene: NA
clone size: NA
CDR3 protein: CASSGARGSYNEQFF
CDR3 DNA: TGTGCCAGCAGCGGAGCCAGGGGTTCCTACAATGAGCAGTTCTTC

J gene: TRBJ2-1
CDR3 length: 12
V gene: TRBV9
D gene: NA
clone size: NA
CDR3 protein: CASSRQYNEQFF
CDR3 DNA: TGTGCCAGCAGTCGGCAATACAATGAGCAGTTCTTC

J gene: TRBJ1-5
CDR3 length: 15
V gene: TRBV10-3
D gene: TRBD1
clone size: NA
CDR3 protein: CAISPGTGANQPQHF
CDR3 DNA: TGTGCCATCAGTCCCGGGACAGGGGCAAATCAGCCCCAGCATTTT

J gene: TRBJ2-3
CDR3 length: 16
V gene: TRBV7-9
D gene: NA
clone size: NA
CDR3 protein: CASSPGAGVLFDTQYF
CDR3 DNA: TGTGCCAGCAGCCCCGGGGCGGGTGTTCTCTTCGATACGCAGTATTTT

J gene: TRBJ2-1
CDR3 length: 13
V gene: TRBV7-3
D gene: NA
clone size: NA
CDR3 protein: CASSPSSYNEQFF
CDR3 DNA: TGTGCCAGCAGCCCTTCCTCCTACAATGAGCAGTTCTTC

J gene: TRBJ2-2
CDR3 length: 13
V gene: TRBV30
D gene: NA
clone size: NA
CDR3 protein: CAWSVGVAGELFF
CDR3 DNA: TGTGCCTGGAGTGTGGGAGTAGCGGGGGAGCTGTTTTTT

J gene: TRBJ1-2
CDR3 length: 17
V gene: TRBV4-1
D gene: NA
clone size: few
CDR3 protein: CASSQDHNGGNNYGYTF
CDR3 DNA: TGCGCCAGCAGCCAAGATCATAACGGGGGAAATAACTATGGCTACACCTTC

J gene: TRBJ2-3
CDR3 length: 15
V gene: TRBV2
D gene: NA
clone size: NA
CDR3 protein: CASSARQPVTDTQYF
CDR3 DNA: TGTGCCAGCAGTGCAAGGCAGCCTGTCACAGATACGCAGTATTTT

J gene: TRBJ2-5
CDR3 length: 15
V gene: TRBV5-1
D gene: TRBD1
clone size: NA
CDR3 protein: CASSLSGTGEETQYF
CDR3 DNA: TGCGCCAGCAGCCTATCCGGGACAGGGGAAGAGACCCAGTACTTC

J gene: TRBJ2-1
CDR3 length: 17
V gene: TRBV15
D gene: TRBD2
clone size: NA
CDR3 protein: CATSRNKAGAGLNEQFF
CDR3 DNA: TGTGCCACCAGCAGAAACAAAGCGGGAGCCGGGCTCAATGAGCAGTTCTTC

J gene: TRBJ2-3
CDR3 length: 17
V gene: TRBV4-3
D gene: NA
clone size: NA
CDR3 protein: CASSQEGDPGDPDTQYF
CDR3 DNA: TGCGCCAGCAGCCAAGAAGGAGATCCGGGAGACCCAGATACGCAGTATTTT

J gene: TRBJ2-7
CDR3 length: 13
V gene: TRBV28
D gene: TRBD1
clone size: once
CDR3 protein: CASSPRTGHEQYF
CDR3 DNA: TGTGCCAGCAGTCCCAGGACAGGGCACGAGCAGTACTTC

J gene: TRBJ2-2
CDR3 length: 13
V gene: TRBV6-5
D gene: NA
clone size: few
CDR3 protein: CASQAAPTGELFF
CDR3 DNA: TGTGCCAGCCAAGCGGCGCCAACCGGGGAGCTGTTTTTT

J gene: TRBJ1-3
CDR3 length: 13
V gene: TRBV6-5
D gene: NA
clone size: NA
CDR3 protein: CASSPGPGNTIYF
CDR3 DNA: TGTGCCAGCAGTCCCGGCCCGGGAAACACCATATATTTT

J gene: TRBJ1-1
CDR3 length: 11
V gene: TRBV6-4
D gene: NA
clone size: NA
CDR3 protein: CASRINTEAFF
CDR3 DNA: TGTGCCAGCAGGATAAACACTGAAGCTTTCTTT